This TCR beta chain was obtained from a study of blood T cell repertoires in COVID-19. V dropped 1 base and J dropped 5 bases, with 14 bases sitting between them. The CDR3 length is 15 residues. Looked up from germline, CDR1 is SGHVS and CDR2 is FQNEAQ. Sequencing used immunoSEQ multiplex PCR; TCRdb keeps in-frame clones, though not all of them. The sample has about 400,000 clones, 80% to 90% seen once; the top ten hold 7.1%. The origin of this receptor is a woman in her sixties with COVID-19, enrolled during active disease. The chain recombines TRBV7-8 with TRBJ1-2, with D possibly matching TRBD1 (5 bases). Sequencing was performed on peripheral blood. The CDR3 region is CASSLGGGSLYGYTF. The CDR3 DNA is TGTGCCAGCAGCTTAGGCGGGGGTTCACTTTATGGCTACACCTTC.